What follows are 6 T cell receptor beta chains derived from one specimen sequenced in a study of blood T cell repertoires in COVID-19. TCRdb keeps only in-frame clones here, not all; method: immunoSEQ multiplex PCR. Of about 64,000 clones listed, roughly 88% are singletons. Sequenced material: peripheral blood. The source of these receptors is a man aged 65 to 85 with acute or convalescent COVID-19.

CDR3 residues: CASSIDGQGSNEQFF. CDR3 nucleotide sequence: TGTGCCAGTAGTATAGACGGACAGGGATCGAATGAGCAGTTCTTC. The rearrangement joins TRBV19 to TRBJ2-1, with TRBD1 matching 8 bases. In germline, CDR1 is LNHDA, CDR2 SQIVND (reference sequence). This CDR3 contains 15 residues. J gave up 7 bases and V 0 bases, and 5 bases lay outside the gene matches.

The chain uses TRBV24-1 and TRBJ2-1; possible D gene TRBD2, 7 bases. The V and J ends lost 3 bases and 4 bases respectively, with 15 bases between them. Germline lookup yields CDR1 KGHDR and CDR2 SFDVKD. The CDR3 has 16 amino acids. The CDR3 DNA follows: TGTGCCACCAGTGATCCCGGGGGGCCCCCTTACAATGAGCAGTTCTTC. Its translation: CATSDPGGPPYNEQFF.

This chain joins TRBV7-2 and TRBJ1-2; 7 bases map to TRBD1. The trim removed 1 base at V and 6 bases at J, leaving 5 bases unmatched. This CDR3 comprises 14 residues. CDR1 is SGHTA and CDR2 is FQGNSA in the germline V gene. Here the CDR3 reads CASSLGRGRDGYTF. CDR3 coding DNA: TGTGCCAGCAGCTTAGGAAGGGGGCGAGATGGCTACACCTTC.

The V gene is TRBV7-2, the J gene TRBJ1-2; 12 nucleotides match TRBD1. The CDR3 runs to 15 residues. The V and J ends lost 5 bases and 8 bases, in that order; junction bases with no gene match: 9. Germline CDR1 is SGHTA and CDR2 is FQGNSA. CDR3 sequence: CASSAGQGASEGYTF. The CDR3 coding sequence is TGTGCCAGCAGCGCGGGACAGGGGGCCTCTGAGGGCTACACCTTC.

The chain carries TRBV2 and TRBJ1-2; tentatively, D is TRBD1 (6 bases). Germline-derived CDR1 and CDR2 are SNHLY and FYNNEI. Trimming removed 5 bases from V and 4 bases from J, with 11 bases in between. The CDR3 loop spans 13 amino acids. In DNA form, the CDR3 reads TGTGCCAGCAGTCTTACGGACAGCTATGGCTACACCTTC. It encodes CASSLTDSYGYTF. Variable domain in full (rest from reference TRBV2 and TRBJ1-2): EPEVTQTPSHQVTQMGQEVILRCVPISNHLYFYWYRQILGQKVEFLVSFYNNEISEKSEIFDDQFSVERPDGSNFTLKIRSTKLEDSAMYFCASSLTDSYGYTFGSGTRLTVV.

The chain combines TRBV4-3 with TRBJ1-4; 10 bases line up with TRBD1. Germline V gene lookup returns CDR1 LGHNA and CDR2 YSLEER. The CDR3 contains 18 residues. Trimming cost V 1 base and J 2 bases; bases outside gene matches: 7. CDR3 amino acids: CASSQGQGAVGTNEKLFF. The CDR3, as DNA: TGCGCCAGCAGCCAAGGACAGGGGGCAGTCGGCACTAATGAAAAACTGTTTTTT.